The 7 T cell receptor beta chains below all came from one sample that was sequenced in a study of T cell repertoires in cytomegalovirus infection. TCRdb re-analysed the reads in MiXCR, keeping a single row per CDR3 protein. The profile shows fewer than 850,000 distinct CDR3 sequences, roughly 29% of them singletons. No antigen has been identified for these receptors. Specimen: cultured CD8+ T cells from PBMCs, collected from culture after CMV antigen stimulation. The receptors were sampled from a human donor in good health (CMV status not recorded). Some clones in this sample may be carry-over from other donors' samples.

The chain uses TRBV27 and TRBJ1-2; 9 bases match TRBD1. CDR1 is MNHEY and CDR2 is SMNVEV in the germline V gene (reference sequence). V lost 5 bases to trimming and J lost 8 bases; unmatched junction nucleotides: 9. There are 14 residues in the CDR3. CDR3 sequence: CASSPTGGFWGYTF. Written as DNA, the CDR3 is TGTGCCAGCAGTCCTACAGGGGGCTTCTGGGGCTACACCTTC.

This clonotype was counted between two and nine times. This chain links TRBV6-5 with TRBJ2-3, with 15 bases aligning to TRBD2. The CDR3 length is 20 residues. Germline loops: CDR1 MNHEY, CDR2 SVGAGI. Trimming at V came to 1 base and at J to 2 bases, leaving 10 bases not matched to a gene. CDR3 in DNA: TGTGCCAGCAGTTACTTTGCTCCGGGACTAGCGGGGGGCTTCACAGATACGCAGTATTTT. Translating it yields CASSYFAPGLAGGFTDTQYF.

For this clonotype: The germline gene is not matched at one end of the junction; a read error may be the cause. The gene calls are TRBV7-2 and TRBJ2-5; TRBD2 agrees at 11 bases. Germline values: CDR1 SGHTA, CDR2 FQGNSA. The CDR3 runs to 16 residues. The CDR3 DNA sequence: TGTGCTAGCAGCCCGGCCGTAGCGGGGGGGCAAGAGACCCAGTACTTC. It is translated as CASSPAVAGGQETQYF.

This rearrangement joins TRBV12-5 to TRBJ2-2; D is perhaps TRBD1 (6 bases). CDR3 size: 17 residues. The V end lost 6 bases, the J end lost 0 bases, and 17 bases lay between the germline ends. The germline V gene encodes CDR1 LGHNT and CDR2 FRNRAP. Here the CDR3 DNA reads TGTGCTAGTGGCCAGTACCCCGGACAGACGAACACCGGGGAGCTGTTTTTT. This gives the protein CASGQYPGQTNTGELFF.

V is TRBV3-1 and J is TRBJ2-3; 7 nucleotides match TRBD1. Germline CDR1 LGHDT, CDR2 YNNKEL (reference sequence). The CDR3 length is 15 residues. V was pared by 1 base and J by 5 bases, with 6 bases of the junction left unmatched. CDR3 in DNA: TGTGCCAGCAGCCAAGGACAGGGCGGTGGAGATACGCAGTATTTT. It yields the protein CASSQGQGGGDTQYF.

V usage is TRBV7-9 and J usage is TRBJ1-2; D gene uncertain. The ends were cut back, 4 bases at V and 3 bases at J, with 9 bases in the middle. Germline assignment: CDR1 SEHNR and CDR2 FQNEAQ (reference sequence). The CDR3 sequence is 13 residues long. This chain's CDR3 is CASSSRSDYGYTF. Here the CDR3 DNA reads TGTGCCAGCAGCTCTCGATCCGACTATGGCTACACCTTC.

This clonotype was observed many times. The chain combines TRBV7-8 with TRBJ2-1; D may be TRBD2 (6 bases). Germline CDR1 is SGHVS and CDR2 is FQNEAQ. CDR3 length: 15 residues. V was shortened by 4 bases and J by 3 bases, with 13 bases between the two germline ends. The CDR3 DNA reads TGTGCCAGCAGCTCCATCGCGGGGCTCTACAATGAGCAGTTCTTC. It encodes CASSSIAGLYNEQFF.